This T cell receptor beta chain derives from a study of naive and memory T cell subsets. This clonotype was counted between two and nine times. As yet, its antigen is unknown. Broader study findings: Clonotypes here are unpaired alpha or beta chain sequences.

Both TRBC1 and TRBC2 were covered by a beta constant-region primer of two equimolar oligonucleotides. The ligated cDNA underwent four PCR rounds using SP2 and nested alpha and beta constant-region primers. TCRdb redid the calling of the UMI-ligation and nested PCR reads with MiXCR, one entry per CDR3 protein. The table has 29,000 or so distinct CDR3 sequences, around 10% seen once. The sample taken for sequencing was effector memory CD4+ T cells from blood. The subset here: effector memory, CD45RA- CD27-. The receptor was isolated from a human donor in good health.

The DNA of the CDR3 is TGTGCCAGCAGTCGGGGGGGACTAGCGGGGGGCTCGGAGCAGTACTTC. It yields the protein CASSRGGLAGGSEQYF. The V gene is TRBV28, the J gene TRBJ2-7; 15 bases agree with TRBD2. Unmatched junction bases numbered 9, after V lost 5 bases and J lost 7 bases. This CDR3 spans 16 amino acids. Looked up from germline, CDR1 is MDHEN and CDR2 is SYDVKM.